This paragraph reports one T cell receptor (beta chain). Using a J-beta primer mix together with a sample-barcoded 5' primer, a second PCR was run for 7 to 11 cycles. A template-switch adaptor that had 12 random nucleotides put a tag on each cDNA molecule. TCRdb fed the 5' RACE reads into MiXCR, producing one record per CDR3 protein. The sample contains about 1,800,000 distinct CDR3 sequences, 28% of which appear only once. V trimming: 2 bases; J trimming: 5 bases; junction bases outside the gene matches: 5. CDR1 is SGHTA and CDR2 is FQGNSA in the germline V gene. The CDR3 consists of 15 residues. This record belongs to a study of blood T cells in healthy people across ages. Across the whole study: About one barcoded beta molecule per two T cells came from capture by template switching.

This sequence was found in a woman aged 30 to 39 in good health. V and J are TRBV7-2 and TRBJ2-3; TRBD1 matches 9 bases. Sequences were obtained from blood. In DNA, the CDR3 is TGTGCCAGCAGCTTAAGCGGACAGGGGTTAGATACGCAGTATTTT. This gives the protein CASSLSGQGLDTQYF.